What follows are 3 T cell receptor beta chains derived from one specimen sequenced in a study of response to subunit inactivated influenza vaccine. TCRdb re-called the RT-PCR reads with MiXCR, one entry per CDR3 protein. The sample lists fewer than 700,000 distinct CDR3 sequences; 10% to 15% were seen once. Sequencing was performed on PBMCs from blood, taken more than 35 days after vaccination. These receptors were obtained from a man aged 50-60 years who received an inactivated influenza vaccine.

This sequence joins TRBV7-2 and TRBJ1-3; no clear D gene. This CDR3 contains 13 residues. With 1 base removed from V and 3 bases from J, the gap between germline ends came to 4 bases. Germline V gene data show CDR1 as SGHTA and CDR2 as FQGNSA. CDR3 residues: CASSLVVGNTIYF. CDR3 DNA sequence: TGTGCCAGCAGCTTAGTGGTTGGAAACACCATATATTTT. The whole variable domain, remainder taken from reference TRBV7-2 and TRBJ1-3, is GAGVSQSPSNKVTEKGKDVELRCDPISGHTALYWYRQSLGQGLEFLIYFQGNSAPDKSGLPSDRFSAERTGGSVSTLTIQRTQQEDSAVYLCASSLVVGNTIYFGEGSWLTVV.

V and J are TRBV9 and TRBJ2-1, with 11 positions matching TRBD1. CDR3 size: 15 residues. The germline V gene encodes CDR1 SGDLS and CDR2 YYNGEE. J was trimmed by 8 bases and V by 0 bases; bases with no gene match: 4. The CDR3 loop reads CASSVGVGQGDEQFF. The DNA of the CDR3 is TGTGCCAGCAGCGTAGGTGTGGGACAGGGGGATGAGCAGTTCTTC.

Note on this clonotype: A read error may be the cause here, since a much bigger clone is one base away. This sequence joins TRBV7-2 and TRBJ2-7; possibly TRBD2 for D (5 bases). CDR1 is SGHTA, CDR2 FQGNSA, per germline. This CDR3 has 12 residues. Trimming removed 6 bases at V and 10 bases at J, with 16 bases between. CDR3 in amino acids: CASRPQEGLQYF. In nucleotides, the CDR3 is TGTGCCAGCAGACCTCAAGAAGGACTTCAGTACTTC.